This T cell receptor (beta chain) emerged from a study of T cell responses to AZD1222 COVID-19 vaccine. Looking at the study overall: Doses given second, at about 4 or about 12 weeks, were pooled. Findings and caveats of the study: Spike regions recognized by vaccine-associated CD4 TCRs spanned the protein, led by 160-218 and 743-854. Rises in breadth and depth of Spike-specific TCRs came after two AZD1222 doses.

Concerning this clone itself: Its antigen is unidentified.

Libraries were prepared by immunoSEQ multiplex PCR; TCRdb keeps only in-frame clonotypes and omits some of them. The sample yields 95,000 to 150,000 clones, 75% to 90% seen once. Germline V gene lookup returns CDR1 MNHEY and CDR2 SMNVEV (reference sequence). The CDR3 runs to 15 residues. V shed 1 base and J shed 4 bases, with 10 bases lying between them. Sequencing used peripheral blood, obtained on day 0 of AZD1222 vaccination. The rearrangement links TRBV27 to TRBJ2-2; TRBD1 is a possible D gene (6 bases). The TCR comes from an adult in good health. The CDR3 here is CASSLYTGSTGELFF. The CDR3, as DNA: TGTGCCAGCAGTTTATACACAGGGAGCACCGGGGAGCTGTTTTTT.